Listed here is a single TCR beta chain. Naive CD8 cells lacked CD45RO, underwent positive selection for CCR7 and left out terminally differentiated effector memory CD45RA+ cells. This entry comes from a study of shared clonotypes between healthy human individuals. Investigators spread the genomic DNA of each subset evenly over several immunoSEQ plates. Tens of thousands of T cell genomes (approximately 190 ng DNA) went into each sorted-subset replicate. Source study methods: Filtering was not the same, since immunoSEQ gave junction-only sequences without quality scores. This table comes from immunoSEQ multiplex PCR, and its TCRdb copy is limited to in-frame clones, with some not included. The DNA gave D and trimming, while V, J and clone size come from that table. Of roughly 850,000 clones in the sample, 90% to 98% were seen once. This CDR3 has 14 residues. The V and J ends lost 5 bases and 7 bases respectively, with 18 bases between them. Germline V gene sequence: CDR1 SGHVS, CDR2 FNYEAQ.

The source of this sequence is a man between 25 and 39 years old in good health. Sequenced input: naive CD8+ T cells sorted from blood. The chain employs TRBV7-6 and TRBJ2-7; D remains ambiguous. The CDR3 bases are TGTGCCAGCAGCCGCACCTTTGCGCTGGTGGAGCAGTACTTC. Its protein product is CASSRTFALVEQYF.